The 8 T cell receptor beta chains below all came from one sample that was sequenced in a study of blood T cell repertoires in COVID-19. Repertoires were generated with immunoSEQ multiplex PCR, while TCRdb's copy carries only in-frame clones and drops some. The sample holds 390,000 or so clones, about 89% seen once. Material: peripheral blood. The receptors stem from a woman aged 30 to 39 with COVID-19, enrolled during active disease.

The chain recombines TRBV4-2 with TRBJ1-6, with 8 positions matching TRBD1. After removal of 0 bases from V and 6 bases from J, the junction contained 1 base not matched to a gene. The germline CDR1 and CDR2 sequences are LGHNA and YNFKEQ. The CDR3 is made up of 15 amino acids. The CDR3 coding sequence is TGTGCCAGCAGCCAAGAAGGACAGGGTAATTCACCCCTCCACTTT. This gives the protein CASSQEGQGNSPLHF.

The rearrangement joins TRBV19 to TRBJ1-5; D remains unclear. The ends were cut back, 5 bases at V and 7 bases at J, with 21 bases in the middle. Germline V gene sequence: CDR1 LNHDA, CDR2 SQIVND (reference sequence). The CDR3 has 16 amino acids. CDR3 loop: CASSLQSVGGGQPQHF. Here the CDR3 DNA reads TGTGCCAGTAGTCTCCAGAGTGTGGGAGGAGGGCAGCCCCAGCATTTT. Based on the CDR3 plus reference TRBV19 and TRBJ1-5, the full variable domain is DGGITQSPKYLFRKEGQNVTLSCEQNLNHDAMYWYRQDPGQGLRLIYYSQIVNDFQKGDIAEGYSVSREKKESFPLTVTSAQKNPTAFYLCASSLQSVGGGQPQHFGDGTRLSIL.

This clone was observed once. The chain recombines TRBV28 with TRBJ2-5; TRBD2 agrees at 7 bases. Germline CDR1 reads MDHEN; CDR2 reads SYDVKM. This CDR3 contains 15 residues. V lost 5 bases, J lost 2 bases, and 8 bases stayed unmatched. The CDR3 DNA follows: TGTGCCAGCAGTATGGGGACTAAGATTCAAGAGACCCAGTACTTC. Encoded protein: CASSMGTKIQETQYF.

The chain has TRBV5-1 and TRBJ1-1, with a weak D call TRBD1 (6 bases). CDR3 size: 16 residues. CDR1 is SGHRS, CDR2 YFSETQ, per germline. V lost 0 bases, J lost 1 base, and 13 bases lay in between. The CDR3 coding sequence is TGCGCCAGCAGCTTGGGAGGGGGGGCGAGGAACACTGAAGCTTTCTTT. Translation: CASSLGGGARNTEAFF.

The chain employs TRBV4-2 and TRBJ2-1; D is possibly TRBD2 (5 bases). Germline CDR1 reads LGHNA; CDR2 reads YNFKEQ. V was clipped by 4 bases and J by 1 base, with 17 bases between them. This CDR3 is 17 amino acids long. CDR3 in amino acids: CASSPSLLATSYNEQFF. The CDR3 coding sequence is TGTGCCAGCAGCCCCTCATTGTTAGCGACATCCTACAATGAGCAGTTCTTC.

The chain is built from TRBV3-1 (or the pseudogene TRBV3-2) and TRBJ2-1; TRBD2 aligns across 7 bases. The CDR3 has 16 amino acids. J was trimmed by 8 bases and V by 0 bases; bases with no gene match: 10. Germline V gene sequence: CDR1 LGHDT, CDR2 YNNKEL (reference sequence). CDR3 amino acids: CASSQDLPGGIDEQFF. In nucleotides, the CDR3 is TGTGCCAGCAGCCAAGATCTTCCGGGAGGAATCGATGAGCAGTTCTTC.

V gene TRBV7-8 combines with J gene TRBJ1-4; possibly TRBD1 for D (6 bases). The CDR3 length is 15 residues. V lost 4 bases, J lost 3 bases, and 12 bases lay in between. Germline V gene lookup returns CDR1 SGHVS and CDR2 FQNEAQ. CDR3 region: CASSSQQGANEKLFF. CDR3 coding DNA: TGTGCCAGCAGCTCTCAACAGGGAGCTAATGAAAAACTGTTTTTT.

The V and J genes are TRBV7-9 and TRBJ1-1; tentatively, D is TRBD1 (6 bases). V gave up 3 bases and J gave up 1 base, with 9 bases separating them. Germline values: CDR1 SEHNR, CDR2 FQNEAQ (reference sequence). CDR3 length: 14 amino acids. CDR3 bases: TGTGCCAGCAGCTTTGGACAGCCGAACACTGAAGCTTTCTTT. The encoded protein is CASSFGQPNTEAFF.